Presented here are 21 T cell receptor beta chains from one specimen sequenced in a study of Ad26.COV2.S vaccination and SARS-CoV-2 variants. As to treatment: around 19 received Ad26.COV2.S at low or high dose, single or two shots; about 5 received placebo; per-sample allocation not given. Sampling was performed 63 days after the first vaccine or placebo injection. Clones were sequenced by immunoSEQ multiplex PCR, and TCRdb holds only the in-frame ones, with some missing. The data contain 300,000 to 400,000 clones, around 81% of them singletons. Specimen: peripheral blood, collected in a trial of Ad26.COV2.S vaccine versus placebo. The receptors originated from a person aged 18 to 59 who received the Ad26.COV2.S COVID-19 vaccine or a placebo.

The V gene is TRBV28, the J gene TRBJ1-6; D gene unclear. This CDR3 has 15 amino acids. Germline lookup yields CDR1 MDHEN and CDR2 SYDVKM. V lost 6 bases and J lost 0, with 9 bases in between. The CDR3 reads CASRELSSYNSPLHF. Written as DNA, the CDR3 is TGTGCCAGCAGGGAACTAAGCTCCTATAATTCACCCCTCCACTTT.

This rearrangement joins TRBV5-1 to TRBJ1-2; 7 nucleotides line up with TRBD1. Germline CDR1 is SGHRS and CDR2 is YFSETQ. V dropped 6 bases and J dropped 2; count of bases not matched to a gene: 4. The CDR3 has 13 residues. Here the CDR3 DNA reads TGCGCCAGCAATAGGGGGCAGAACTATGGCTACACCTTC. Its protein product is CASNRGQNYGYTF.

This chain uses TRBV9 with TRBJ1-1; 9 bases line up with TRBD1. From germline, CDR1 is SGDLS and CDR2 YYNGEE. This CDR3 region has 14 residues. V dropped 0 bases and J dropped 4; count of bases not matched to a gene: 1. CDR3 sequence reads: CASSVEGQGTEAFF. The CDR3, as DNA: TGTGCCAGCAGCGTAGAGGGACAGGGCACTGAAGCTTTCTTT.

The V and J genes are TRBV5-1 and TRBJ2-7; 7 bases agree with TRBD1. CDR1 SGHRS and CDR2 YFSETQ come from the germline V gene. This CDR3 region has 13 residues. V lost 2 bases, J lost 5 bases, and 4 bases stayed unmatched. The CDR3 region has the DNA TGCGCCAGCAGCTTAAGACAGGGTGACGAGCAGTACTTC. Amino acid sequence: CASSLRQGDEQYF.

This clone was observed a few times. This rearrangement joins TRBV27 to TRBJ2-3; TRBD1 matches 8 bases. Unmatched junction bases numbered 10, after V lost 6 bases and J lost 5 bases. CDR3 length equals 15 residues. Germline CDR1 is MNHEY and CDR2 is SMNVEV (reference sequence). The CDR3 sequence: CASRPWTGQGDTQYF. CDR3 nucleotide sequence: TGTGCCAGCAGGCCATGGACAGGGCAAGGAGATACGCAGTATTTT.

The rearrangement joins TRBV12-3 or TRBV12-4 to TRBJ1-2, with D unclear. The CDR3 loop spans 13 amino acids. V was shortened by 5 bases and J by 1 base, with 8 bases between the two germline ends. The DNA of the CDR3 is TGTGCCAGCAGTGAGGGATATAACTATGGCTACACCTTC. This codes for CASSEGYNYGYTF.

This sequence joins TRBV9 and TRBJ1-2; no reliable D call. V was pared by 0 bases and J by 3 bases, with 9 bases between. Germline V gene sequence: CDR1 SGDLS, CDR2 YYNGEE. The CDR3 contains 14 residues. The CDR3 region is CASSVDTDHYGYTF. The CDR3 region has the DNA TGTGCCAGCAGCGTAGATACGGACCACTATGGCTACACCTTC.

This chain uses TRBV28 with TRBJ1-6; TRBD1 matches 8 bases. The CDR3 runs to 15 residues. Germline V gene data show CDR1 as MDHEN and CDR2 as SYDVKM. V dropped 5 bases and J dropped 8; count of bases not matched to a gene: 8. This chain's CDR3 is CASSPRTGMDSPLHF. The CDR3 nucleotides read TGTGCCAGCAGTCCACGGACAGGGATGGATTCACCCCTCCACTTT.

This clone was counted only a few times. The chain employs TRBV6-1 and TRBJ1-1; maybe TRBD1 (5 bases). The ends were cut back, 3 bases at V and 4 bases at J, with 12 bases in the middle. CDR3 length equals 14 residues. CDR1 and CDR2 (germline): MNHNS, SASEGT. CDR3 region: CASSDLGRGTEAFF. Here the CDR3 DNA reads TGTGCCAGCAGTGACCTGGGAAGGGGCACTGAAGCTTTCTTT.

The chain uses TRBV6-1 and TRBJ2-1; D is uncertain. Germline CDR1 MNHNS, CDR2 SASEGT. This CDR3 has 15 amino acids. Trimming removed 2 bases from V and 3 bases from J, with 11 bases in between. CDR3 in amino acids: CASSEWADRYNEQFF. CDR3 sequence (DNA): TGTGCCAGCAGTGAATGGGCGGACCGCTACAATGAGCAGTTCTTC.

The chain uses TRBV5-4 and TRBJ2-1; the D gene is possibly TRBD1 (6 bases). Germline V gene lookup returns CDR1 SGHNT and CDR2 YYREEE (reference sequence). Trimming took 4 bases from V and 5 from J, leaving 10 bases between them. This CDR3 is built from 13 residues. CDR3 sequence reads: CASSPNRDNEQFF. CDR3 sequence (DNA): TGTGCCAGCAGCCCCAACAGGGACAATGAGCAGTTCTTC.

The chain employs TRBV7-9 and TRBJ2-7; 9 nucleotides match TRBD1. The CDR3 length is 15 residues. Germline CDR1 reads SEHNR; CDR2 reads FQNEAQ (reference sequence). With V trimmed by 0 bases and J by 1 base, 1 base remained unmatched. The CDR3: CASSLAGTGSYEQYF. CDR3 DNA sequence: TGTGCCAGCAGCTTAGCGGGGACAGGGTCCTACGAGCAGTACTTC.

V is TRBV25-1 and J is TRBJ1-4; D is ambiguous. The ends were cut back, 2 bases at V and 3 bases at J, with 13 bases in the middle. The CDR3 is made up of 16 amino acids. Per germline, CDR1 MGHDK and CDR2 SYGVNS. The CDR3 sequence is CASSEEANRSNEKLFF. CDR3 coding DNA: TGTGCCAGCAGTGAAGAGGCAAATCGCTCTAATGAAAAACTGTTTTTT.

The CDR3 DNA reads as TGTGCCACCAGTGATGGACTAGCCGAGTCCTACAATGAGCAGTTCTTC. It yields the protein CATSDGLAESYNEQFF. The chain is built from TRBV24-1 and TRBJ2-1, with 8 bases fitting TRBD2. The CDR3 spans 16 residues. CDR1 and CDR2 from the germline V gene are KGHDR and SFDVKD. J was trimmed by 1 base and V by 3 bases; bases with no gene match: 4.

In its sample, this clone was seen once. The V gene is TRBV5-6, the J gene TRBJ2-7, with TRBD1 matching 8 bases. Germline V gene sequence: CDR1 SGHDT, CDR2 YYEEEE. Trimming at V came to 2 bases and at J to 7 bases, leaving 8 bases not matched to a gene. The CDR3 contains 14 residues. The CDR3 nucleotides are TGTGCCAGCAGCTTTGGGACAGGTGTATTGGAGCAGTACTTC. Translated, it gives CASSFGTGVLEQYF.

The chain uses TRBV5-1 and TRBJ2-7; 10 bases agree with TRBD1. The V segment lost 4 bases and the J segment 3 bases; nucleotides outside the gene matches: 4. This CDR3 region has 14 residues. Per the germline V gene, CDR1 is SGHRS and CDR2 is YFSETQ. The CDR3, as DNA: TGCGCCAGCAGCAGGGACAGGGGCGGCTACGAGCAGTACTTC. This translates into CASSRDRGGYEQYF.

The J gene is TRBJ2-6, the V gene TRBV7-6; 8 bases fit TRBD1. V trimming: 4 bases; J trimming: 0 bases; junction bases outside the gene matches: 5. Looked up from germline, CDR1 is SGHVS and CDR2 is FNYEAQ. The CDR3 has 17 residues. The CDR3 protein is CASSSGGSISGANVLTF. CDR3 DNA sequence: TGTGCCAGCAGCTCAGGGGGCTCCATCTCTGGGGCCAACGTCCTGACTTTC.

The chain employs TRBV5-5 and TRBJ1-1, with 8 bases matching TRBD1. Germline V gives CDR1 SGHKS, CDR2 YYEKEE (reference sequence). The junction had 1 base not matched to a gene; V was cut back by 2 bases and J by 1 base. The CDR3 runs 14 residues. The CDR3 sequence: CASSFGTGNTEAFF. In DNA, the CDR3 is TGTGCCAGCAGCTTCGGGACAGGGAACACTGAAGCTTTCTTT. The full variable domain, in which reference TRBV5-5 and TRBJ1-1 provide the parts outside the CDR3, is DAGVTQSPTHLIKTRGQQVTLRCSPISGHKSVSWYQQVLGQGPQFIFQYYEKEERGRGNFPDRFSARQFPNYSSELNVNALLLGDSALYLCASSFGTGNTEAFFGQGTRLTVV.

The chain recombines TRBV11-2 with TRBJ2-3; no definite D call. This CDR3 has 12 residues. The V end was cut by 1 base, the J end by 6 bases, with 5 bases between. Germline V gene lookup returns CDR1 SGHAT and CDR2 FQNNGV. The CDR3 reads CASSLVEDTQYF. CDR3 sequence (DNA): TGTGCCAGCAGCTTAGTGGAGGATACGCAGTATTTT. The entire variable domain, with the rest obtained from reference TRBV11-2 and TRBJ2-3, is as follows: EAGVAQSPRYKIIEKRQSVAFWCNPISGHATLYWYQQILGQGPKLLIQFQNNGVVDDSQLPKDRFSAERLKGVDSTLKIQPAKLEDSAVYLCASSLVEDTQYFGPGTRLTVL.

This chain connects TRBV4-1 to TRBJ2-1, with D possibly being TRBD1 or TRBD2 (6 bases each). V was cut by 4 bases and J by 4 bases, with 11 bases left in between. The CDR3 contains 14 residues. Germline V gene lookup returns CDR1 MGHRA and CDR2 YSYEKL. This CDR3 is CASSPGGRYNEQFF. The CDR3 DNA reads as TGCGCCAGCAGCCCCGGGGGCCGGTACAATGAGCAGTTCTTC.

The CDR3 is CASRIYRGNTGELFF. The CDR3 coding sequence is TGTGCCAGCAGAATCTACAGGGGAAACACCGGGGAGCTGTTTTTT. The gene calls are TRBV28 and TRBJ2-2; 7 nucleotides match TRBD1. J was trimmed by 2 bases and V by 6 bases; bases with no gene match: 6. CDR3 length: 15 residues. Germline assignment: CDR1 MDHEN and CDR2 SYDVKM.